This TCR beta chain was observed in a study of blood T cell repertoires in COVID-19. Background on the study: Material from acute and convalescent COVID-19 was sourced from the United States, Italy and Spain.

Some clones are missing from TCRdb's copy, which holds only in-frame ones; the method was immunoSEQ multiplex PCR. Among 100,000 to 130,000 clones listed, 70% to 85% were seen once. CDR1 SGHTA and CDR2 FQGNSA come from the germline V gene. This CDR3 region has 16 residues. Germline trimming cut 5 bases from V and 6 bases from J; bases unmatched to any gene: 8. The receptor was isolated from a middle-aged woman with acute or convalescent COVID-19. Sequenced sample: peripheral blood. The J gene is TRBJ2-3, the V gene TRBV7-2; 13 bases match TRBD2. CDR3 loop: CASSQTSGGLRDTQYF. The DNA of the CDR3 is TGTGCCAGCAGCCAGACTAGCGGGGGGCTTAGGGATACGCAGTATTTT.